A selection of T cell receptor beta chains follows, all from one sample in a study of CD8 T cells in ankylosing spondylitis. TCRdb redid the calling of the 5' RACE reads with MiXCR, one entry per CDR3 protein. The repertoire holds a few hundred thousand distinct CDR3 sequences, 15% to 20% seen once, with around 32% in the top ten. Specimen: blood, either unsorted or a sorted T cell fraction (not recorded which). These receptors came from a male donor with ankylosing spondylitis or in good health (not recorded which). Both conserved end residues are part of each CDR3. The D gene is left open where the match is weak. Not every row has a clone size; where given, it reads once, few, many or a size class.

>15|-|TRBV9|TRBJ2-3|few
CASSVAGTSTDTQYF
TGTGCCAGCAGCGTAGCGGGGACTAGCACAGATACGCAGTATTTT
>15|TRBD1|TRBV20-1|TRBJ2-7|few
CSARGPAGGLYEQYF
TGCAGTGCTAGAGGTCCTGCAGGGGGCCTCTACGAGCAGTACTTC
>15|-|TRBV9|TRBJ2-1|-
CASSASGGDYNEQFF
TGTGCCAGCAGCGCGAGCGGAGGGGACTACAATGAGCAGTTCTTC
>13|-|TRBV6-5|TRBJ2-5|few
CASSYLAAQTQYF
TGTGCCAGCAGTTACTTAGCTGCACAGACCCAGTACTTC
>15|TRBD2|TRBV29-1|TRBJ2-1|-
CSVEDPAWREGEQFF
TGCAGCGTTGAAGACCCCGCTTGGCGGGAGGGGGAGCAGTTCTTC
>14|TRBD2|TRBV29-1|TRBJ2-1|few
CSAPGLAGVVEQFF
TGCAGCGCCCCAGGACTAGCGGGAGTTGTTGAGCAGTTCTTC
>16|-|TRBV4-1|TRBJ1-4|many
CASSQDPSGYGEKLFF
TGCGCCAGCAGCCAAGACCCATCGGGTTACGGTGAAAAACTGTTTTTT
>15|-|TRBV20-1|TRBJ1-2|few
CSARDPQSKVLGYTF
TGCAGTGCTAGAGATCCTCAGAGTAAGGTTCTCGGCTACACCTTC
>15|-|TRBV4-1|TRBJ1-2|-
CASSQVGIATYGYTF
TGCGCCAGCAGCCAAGTTGGAATAGCCACCTATGGCTACACCTTC
>13|-|TRBV27|TRBJ2-1|many
CASIGQGNNEQFF
TGTGCCAGCATAGGGCAGGGGAACAATGAGCAGTTCTTC
>15|TRBD2|TRBV20-1|TRBJ2-1|many
CSARDGTSGGNEQFF
TGCAGTGCTAGAGATGGGACTAGCGGGGGCAATGAGCAGTTCTTC
>15|-|TRBV4-3|TRBJ2-7|-
CASSQDPGLGDEQYF
TGCGCCAGCAGCCAAGACCCGGGTCTTGGCGACGAGCAGTACTTC